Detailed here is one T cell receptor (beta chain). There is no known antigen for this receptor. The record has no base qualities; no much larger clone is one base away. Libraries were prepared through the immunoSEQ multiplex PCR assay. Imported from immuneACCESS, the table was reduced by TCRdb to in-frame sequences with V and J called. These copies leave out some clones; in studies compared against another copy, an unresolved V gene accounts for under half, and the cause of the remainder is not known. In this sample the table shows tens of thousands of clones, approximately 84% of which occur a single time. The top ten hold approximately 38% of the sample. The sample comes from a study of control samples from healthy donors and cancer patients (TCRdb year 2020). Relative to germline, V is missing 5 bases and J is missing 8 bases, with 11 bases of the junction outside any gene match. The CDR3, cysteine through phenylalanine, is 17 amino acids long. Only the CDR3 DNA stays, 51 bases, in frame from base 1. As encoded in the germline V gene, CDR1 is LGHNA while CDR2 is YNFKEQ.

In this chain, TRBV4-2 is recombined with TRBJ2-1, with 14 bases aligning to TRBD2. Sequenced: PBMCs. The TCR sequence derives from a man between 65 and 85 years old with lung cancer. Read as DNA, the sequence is TGTGCCAGCAGCTCATACCCTGGACTAGCGGGGGGCCATGAGCAGTTCTTC. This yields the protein CASSSYPGLAGGHEQFF.